These 29 T cell receptor beta chains came from one sample sequenced in a study of T cell repertoires in cytomegalovirus infection (dated by TCRdb to the late 2010s). The sample's treatment or condition label is to be understood as: in vitro stimulation with specific CMV peptide epitopes to enrich CMV-specific T cells. What these receptors recognize is not known. TCRdb lists the instrument as Illumina HiSeq 1500. TCRdb reworked the public reads: Q25 trimming with fastp, MiXCR clone assembly, productive beta chains retained. CDR3 protein duplicates are merged, each entry listing the most common genes and DNA. The sample table shows some 800,000 distinct CDR3 sequences, and 30% to 35% are seen once. The ten largest clones represent under 15% of the sample. The sequencing here drew on cultured CD8+ T cells from PBMCs, taken from culture after CMV antigen stimulation. These receptors were taken from a human donor in good health (CMV status not recorded). Some clones in this sample may be carry-over from other donors' samples.

The rearrangement links TRBV28 to TRBJ2-1; TRBD2 matches at 9 bases. Germline V gene data show CDR1 as MDHEN and CDR2 as SYDVKM. The V gene end was trimmed by 3 bases and the J gene end by 0 bases; junction bases not matched to a gene: 6. This CDR3 spans 17 amino acids. This CDR3 reads CASSFPSGESSYNEQFF. CDR3 nucleotides: TGTGCCAGCAGTTTCCCTAGCGGGGAAAGCTCCTACAATGAGCAGTTCTTC.

This clonotype has just a few counts. The CDR3 nucleotides read TGTGCCACCAGCAGCCTTGGAGGGGACGCCGAAGCTAACTATGGCTACACCTTC. Encoded protein: CATSSLGGDAEANYGYTF. The chain recombines TRBV15 with TRBJ1-2; TRBD1 is a possible D gene (5 bases). Trimming stripped 3 bases from V and 0 bases from J, with 20 bases between. CDR3 length: 18 amino acids. CDR1 and CDR2 from the germline V gene are LNHNV and YYDKDF (reference sequence). Complete variable domain (other parts from reference TRBV15 and TRBJ1-2): DAMVIQNPRYQVTQFGKPVTLSCSQTLNHNVMYWYQQKSSQAPKLLFHYYDKDFNNEADTPDNFQSRRPNTSFCFLDIRSPGLGDTAMYLCATSSLGGDAEANYGYTFGSGTRLTVV.

Remarks on this clonotype: The junction and the germline gene differ at one end; a read error may be behind it. The gene calls are TRBV6-6 and TRBJ1-2; no clear D. CDR1 is MNHNY, CDR2 SVGAGI, per germline (reference sequence). CDR3 length: 14 amino acids. DNA for the CDR3: TGCGCCAGCGGACCCCTATTCGACGAATATGGCTACACCTTC. Its protein product is CASGPLFDEYGYTF.

This chain links TRBV6-1 with TRBJ1-6; possible D gene TRBD1, 6 bases. The germline V gene encodes CDR1 MNHNS and CDR2 SASEGT. Trimming left V 7 bases short and J 9 bases short, with 13 bases between. The CDR3 contains 13 residues. This chain's CDR3 is CASIGGTPSPLHF. The DNA for the CDR3 is TGTGCCAGCATCGGGGGGACACCTTCACCCCTCCACTTT.

V gene TRBV20-1 combines with J gene TRBJ1-2, with D possibly being TRBD1 (6 bases). Trimming removed 0 bases at V and 3 bases at J, with 23 bases between. Germline V gene data show CDR1 as DFQATT and CDR2 as SNEGSKA (reference sequence). The CDR3 has 18 amino acids. For the CDR3, the DNA is TGCAGTGCTAGAGATCAGTACAGAACAGGTGGGGGGCACTATGGCTACACCTTC. This gives the protein CSARDQYRTGGGHYGYTF.

The J gene is TRBJ1-1, the V gene TRBV19; D is perhaps TRBD1 (5 bases). The CDR3 is made up of 13 amino acids. Trimming cost V 7 bases and J 5 bases, with 14 bases left between them. CDR1 is LNHDA and CDR2 is SQIVND in the germline V gene (reference sequence). The chain's CDR3 is CASTHRQNTEAFF. In nucleotides, the CDR3 is TGTGCCAGTACTCACCGACAGAATACTGAAGCTTTCTTT.

This clonotype was observed a few times. CDR3 in amino acids: CASSLRGSYSNQPQHF. DNA of the CDR3: TGTGCCAGCAGCCTAAGGGGATCTTATAGCAATCAGCCCCAGCATTTT. V and J are TRBV7-8 and TRBJ1-5; a possible D gene is TRBD1 (5 bases). In germline, CDR1 is SGHVS, CDR2 FQNEAQ. V lost 5 bases, J lost 0 bases, and 14 bases lay in between. CDR3 size: 16 residues.

In the case of this clonotype: One end of the junction is discordant with germline, which a read error may explain. This sequence joins TRBV7-6 and TRBJ1-2; D is undetermined. Germline V gene data show CDR1 as SGHVS and CDR2 as FNYEAQ. This CDR3 comprises 14 residues. The CDR3 protein is CASSAQILPHGYIF. CDR3 DNA: TGTGCCAGCAGCGCACAAATCCTGCCCCATGGCTACATCTTC.

The rearrangement joins TRBV7-6 to TRBJ1-1; the match to TRBD1 covers 11 bases. The CDR3 has 14 amino acids. Germline loops: CDR1 SGHVS, CDR2 FNYEAQ. V shed 5 bases and J 6 bases; nucleotides not matched to a gene: 5. The CDR3 loop is CASSMGQGGSEAFF. The DNA for the CDR3 is TGTGCCAGCAGCATGGGACAGGGGGGGTCTGAAGCTTTCTTT.

The rearrangement links TRBV13 to TRBJ1-5; no clear D. Between the trimmed V and J ends, which lost 4 bases and 5 bases, there was a span of 9 bases. CDR3 size: 13 residues. Germline values: CDR1 PRHDT, CDR2 FYEKMQ (reference sequence). CDR3 region: CASSSGRDQPQHF. CDR3 in DNA: TGTGCCAGCAGCTCTGGGAGGGATCAGCCCCAGCATTTT.

CDR3 DNA sequence: TGTGCCAGCACCGAGATGGGACAGCGCACCGGGGAGCTGTTTTTT. Translating gives CASTEMGQRTGELFF. The V gene is TRBV12-3 or TRBV12-4, the J gene TRBJ2-2; 7 positions match TRBD1. V shed 7 bases and J 4 bases; nucleotides not matched to a gene: 9. This CDR3 contains 15 residues.

V and J are TRBV20-1 and TRBJ1-1; maybe TRBD1 (6 bases). Trimming pared 6 bases from V and 7 bases from J, leaving 18 bases between. Germline V lookup: CDR1 DFQATT, CDR2 SNEGSKA (reference sequence). This CDR3 region has 13 residues. The CDR3 DNA follows: TGCAGTGCCCTACCAGGGGAAGGGGATGAAGCTTTCTTT. Its translation is CSALPGEGDEAFF.

J is TRBJ2-5 and V is TRBV7-9, with D possibly TRBD1 on 5 matching bases. The V end lost 6 bases, the J end lost 4 bases, and 9 bases lay between the germline ends. Germline CDR1 and CDR2: SEHNR and FQNEAQ (reference sequence). The CDR3 has 12 residues. CDR3 DNA: TGTGCCAGCAGATCCCAGGGAGAGACCCAGTACTTC. This codes for CASRSQGETQYF.

The count of this clonotype is one. The chain joins TRBV6-1 to TRBJ2-7; no clear D. Per germline, CDR1 MNHNS and CDR2 SASEGT. CDR3 length: 14 residues. Trimming shortened V by 0 bases and J by 3 bases, and 9 bases separated the two germline ends. CDR3 residues: CASSEAHSYYEQYV. The CDR3 DNA reads as TGTGCCAGCAGTGAAGCGCACAGCTACTACGAGCAGTACGTC.

The CDR3 DNA is TGTGCCAGTAGTATAGGCTTAACGGGGGCCGGAGAGACCCAGTACTTC. This encodes CASSIGLTGAGETQYF. V usage is TRBV19 and J usage is TRBJ2-5; D may correspond to TRBD1 or TRBD2 (6 bases each). The CDR3 covers 16 residues. V was cut by 1 base and J by 4 bases, with 16 bases left in between. Germline V gene lookup returns CDR1 LNHDA and CDR2 SQIVND (reference sequence).

This clonotype was recorded once. The CDR3 DNA reads as TGTGCCAGCAGTTATTCGGACAGGGTGGGCTACACCTTC. This sequence encodes CASSYSDRVGYTF. The chain employs TRBV6-6 and TRBJ1-2; 8 nucleotides align to TRBD1. The germline gives CDR1 MNHNY, CDR2 SVGAGI (reference sequence). Losses at the gene ends were 3 bases for V and 8 bases for J; bases not matched to a gene: 5. This CDR3 has 13 residues.

There are a few counts of this clonotype. The chain employs TRBV6-4 and TRBJ2-2; D gene ambiguous. This CDR3 is built from 13 residues. Germline lookup yields CDR1 MRHNA and CDR2 SNTAGT. Trimming took 0 bases from V and 7 from J, leaving 6 bases between them. This chain's CDR3 is CASSDSVDGELFF. The CDR3 coding sequence is TGTGCCAGCAGTGACTCCGTTGACGGGGAGCTGTTTTTT.

This clonotype appeared once. One end of the junction does not line up with germline, which may come from a read error. The chain combines TRBV5-6 with TRBJ1-1; D is unresolved. The CDR3 is 16 residues long. CDR1 and CDR2 (germline): SGHDT, YYEEEE. The CDR3 protein is CANSLGSPNLQDEAFF. For the CDR3, the DNA is TGTGCCAACAGCTTGGGATCCCCTAACCTACAAGATGAAGCTTTCTTT.

This chain joins TRBV7-8 and TRBJ2-7; 7 positions match TRBD2. After removal of 5 bases from V and 6 bases from J, the junction contained 13 bases not matched to a gene. The germline CDR1 and CDR2 sequences are SGHVS and FQNEAQ. CDR3 length: 15 amino acids. CDR3 loop: CASSDREGNPREQYV. CDR3 DNA sequence: TGTGCCAGCAGCGATAGGGAGGGGAATCCTCGCGAGCAGTACGTC.

The chain couples TRBV7-6 to TRBJ2-1; 11 bases are shared with TRBD2. The CDR3 is 19 residues long. Looked up from germline, CDR1 is SGHVS and CDR2 is FNYEAQ. The J segment lost 0 bases and the V segment lost 4 bases, leaving 11 bases of the junction unmatched. DNA for the CDR3: TGTGCCAGCAGCTCCGATGGGACTAGCGGTGAGAGCTCCTACAATGAGCAGTTCTTC. Translating it yields CASSSDGTSGESSYNEQFF.

This clonotype occurred many times. The J gene is TRBJ2-7, the V gene TRBV7-6; D gene unclear. The CDR3 contains 13 residues. V was pared by 4 bases and J by 7 bases, with 14 bases between. Germline V lookup: CDR1 SGHVS, CDR2 FNYEAQ. CDR3 protein: CASSSSESWEQYF. The DNA for the CDR3 is TGTGCCAGCAGCTCCTCGGAGAGTTGGGAGCAGTACTTC.

The V call is TRBV4-3, the J call TRBJ2-1; 11 nucleotides align to TRBD2. Trimming removed 1 base from V and 5 bases from J; junction bases left unmatched: 7. CDR1 is LGHNA and CDR2 is YSLEER in the germline V gene. This CDR3 has 17 amino acids. This chain's CDR3 is CASSQAVAGGFNNEQFF. CDR3 nucleotides: TGCGCCAGCAGCCAAGCGGTAGCGGGGGGGTTCAACAATGAGCAGTTCTTC.

The chain recombines TRBV20-1 with TRBJ2-1, with 7 bases matching TRBD2. CDR1 and CDR2 (germline): DFQATT, SNEGSKA (reference sequence). CDR3 length equals 14 residues. The trim removed 5 bases at V and 10 bases at J, leaving 14 bases unmatched. The CDR3 coding sequence is TGCAGTGCTTCGTGGAGCGGGGTAGGAGGGGAGCAGTTCTTC. Translation gives CSASWSGVGGEQFF.

The gene calls are TRBV6-5 and TRBJ2-7; D ambiguous. Looked up from germline, CDR1 is MNHEY and CDR2 is SVGAGI. CDR3 size: 14 residues. V lost 6 bases and J lost 3, with 15 bases in between. The CDR3 protein is CASSLRVVGYEQYF. CDR3 DNA sequence: TGTGCCAGCAGCTTAAGGGTGGTTGGCTACGAGCAGTACTTC.

The CDR3 loop is CSVEDDEDTQYF. The CDR3 nucleotides read TGCAGCGTTGAAGATGATGAGGATACGCAGTATTTT. J is TRBJ2-3 and V is TRBV29-1, with D unresolved. V shed 0 bases and J shed 6 bases, with 7 bases lying between them. This CDR3 has 12 amino acids. CDR1 SQVTM and CDR2 ANQGSEA come from the germline V gene.

The J gene is TRBJ2-6, the V gene TRBV15; D uncertain. Trimming removed 5 bases from V and 4 bases from J, with 6 bases in between. Looked up from germline, CDR1 is LNHNV and CDR2 is YYDKDF (reference sequence). This CDR3 is built from 13 residues. CDR3 DNA: TGTGCCACCAGCCCGGACGGGGCCAACGTCCTGACTTTC. Its protein product is CATSPDGANVLTF.

This clonotype has just a few counts. This sequence joins TRBV7-9 and TRBJ1-1, with unresolved D. V shed 1 base and J shed 6 bases, with 12 bases lying between them. Germline V gives CDR1 SEHNR, CDR2 FQNEAQ (reference sequence). CDR3 length: 14 amino acids. CDR3 residues: CASSLEGPGPEAFF. CDR3 bases: TGTGCCAGCAGCTTAGAAGGCCCAGGCCCTGAAGCTTTCTTT. Based on the CDR3 plus reference TRBV7-9 and TRBJ1-1, the full variable domain is DTGVSQNPRHKITKRGQNVTFRCDPISEHNRLYWYRQTLGQGPEFLTYFQNEAQLEKSRLLSDRFSAERPKGSFSTLEIQRTEQGDSAMYLCASSLEGPGPEAFFGQGTRLTVV.

This clonotype was counted only a few times. The chain links TRBV12-3 or TRBV12-4 to TRBJ1-5; no definite D call. The CDR3 consists of 13 residues. Trimming cost V 8 bases and J 1 base, with 9 bases left between them. The CDR3 sequence is CASGVGSNQPQHF. The DNA of the CDR3 is TGTGCCAGCGGGGTTGGGAGCAATCAGCCCCAGCATTTT.

This clonotype was observed many times. The chain carries TRBV2 and TRBJ1-6; D is uncertain. Germline loops: CDR1 SNHLY, CDR2 FYNNEI. This CDR3 has 13 residues. V lost 6 bases to trimming and J lost 2 bases, with 5 bases between them. The CDR3 DNA reads TGTGCCAGCAGCCGGCCCTATAATTCACCCCTCCACTTT. Protein product: CASSRPYNSPLHF.